These T cell receptor beta chains were read from a single sample in a study of shared clonotypes between healthy human individuals. TCRdb keeps only in-frame clones here, not all; method: immunoSEQ multiplex PCR. This table holds some 2 million clones, 90% to 95% found once. Input material: naive CD4+ T cells sorted from blood. Receptors originate from a young man in good health. The CDR3 runs from the conserved cysteine through the conserved F or W.

>TRBJ2-7|TRBV10-2
CASMAGKDRPEQYF
>TRBJ2-4|TRBV18
CASSRARGYPHHLPLAKNIQYF
>TRBJ2-6|TRBV2
CASRGDVNVLTF
>TRBJ2-5|TRBV2
CASSNKRTQETQYF
>TRBJ1-3|TRBV28
CASSTPGGNGNTIYF
>TRBJ1-1|TRBV10-3
CATGAVLNTEAFF
>TRBJ2-3|TRBV4-3
CASSQDWGQGPYTQYF
>TRBJ1-2|TRBV5-4
CASSGVVGYTF
>TRBJ2-7|TRBV20-1
CSAIGTGQYF
>TRBJ1-2|TRBV10-3
CAISESGVQSYTF
>TRBJ2-5|TRBV29-1
CSFSGKYQETQYF
>TRBJ2-7|TRBV5-1
CASSPTGGSYEQYF
>TRBJ2-7|TRBV5-1
CASSSTGTTYEQYF
>TRBJ2-7|TRBV7-8
CASSSPGQSHEQYF
>TRBJ2-1|TRBV4-1
CASSQVIGSEAGRRIEQFF
>TRBJ2-2|TRBV27
CASSLGSSGANTGELFF
>TRBJ2-1|TRBV18
CASSQGQTLPYNEQFF
>TRBJ1-1|TRBV5-6
CASSAGQGGVPEAFF
>TRBJ1-3|TRBV2
CASKGSSGNTIYF
>TRBJ1-3|TRBV10-3
CAIRRENTIYF
>TRBJ1-5|TRBV19
CASRPSDRGLRNQPQHF
>TRBJ2-4|TRBV19
CASTTGLAKNIQYF
>TRBJ1-6|TRBV10-3
CAISESGGGGSPLHF
>TRBJ1-6|TRBV27
CASTRGSSGSPLHF
>TRBJ1-5|TRBV6-1
CASIKIGGVEQPQHF
>TRBJ1-1|TRBV30
CAWSLTTGTSTEAFF
>TRBJ2-3|TRBV19
CASSQTSGSTDTQYF
>TRBJ1-2|TRBV28
CASSPLSGGSRPIYGYTF
>TRBJ2-1|TRBV7-9
CASSLVYSNEQFF
>TRBJ1-1|TRBV14
CASSQGPWADPNTEAFF
>TRBJ1-2|TRBV5-1
CASSLGTGAGYTF
>TRBJ2-3|TRBV2
CASSGDSKFTDTQYF
>TRBJ2-3|TRBV2
CASSESFSTDTQYF
>TRBJ2-7|TRBV5-4
CASSFGGASSYEQYF
>TRBJ1-2|TRBV9
CASSSGQGAGYTF
>TRBJ1-6|TRBV27
CASSPGQGVSYNSPLHF
>TRBJ1-1|TRBV9
CASSVEGAGEAFF
>TRBJ2-5|TRBV18
CASSPLGGSRYQETQYF
>TRBJ1-2|TRBV7-9
CASSLTTGRGYGYTF
>TRBJ1-2|TRBV9
CASSVVEGGYTF
>TRBJ2-7|TRBV6-5
CASSYMGYEQYF
>TRBJ2-1|TRBV10-3
CAISESVRFREQFF
>TRBJ2-3|TRBV15
CATSTRGLAGDPFDTQYF
>TRBJ2-1|TRBV13
CASSLAGWGQGVNEQFF
>TRBJ2-5|TRBV7-9
CAITGEETQYF
>TRBJ1-1|TRBV7-6
CASSLDKDTEAFF
>TRBJ1-5|TRBV30
CAWSPLGQGDQPQHF
>TRBJ2-3|TRBV4-1
CASSRGSTDTQYF
>TRBJ2-2|TRBV5-1
CASSSQPGGMNTGELFF
>TRBJ2-7|TRBV19
CASSIVTGVYEQYF
>TRBJ2-1|TRBV9
CASSVAGLAGFTYNEQFF
>TRBJ2-3|TRBV14
CASSLGRGDTQYF
>TRBJ2-7|TRBV4-1
CASSQEVPGQLVYEQYF
>TRBJ2-1|TRBV18
CASSFQLAGVNEQFF
>TRBJ2-5|TRBV5-1
CASSLASVAEETQYF
>TRBJ1-4|TRBV28
CASSYGGPNEKLFF
>TRBJ1-5|TRBV6-1
CASSARDNNQPQHF
>TRBJ1-6|TRBV30
CAWAKSGGSLHF